The source of this T cell receptor beta chain is a study of blood T cell repertoires in COVID-19. Study background: Both acute and convalescent COVID-19 samples were obtained from the United States, Italy and Spain. T cells, B-cell-depleted T cells, or PBMCs supplied cDNA or gDNA.

The CDR3 consists of 14 residues. Germline V lookup: CDR1 KGHSH, CDR2 LQKENI. V dropped 1 base and J dropped 3 bases, with 10 bases sitting between them. Under the authors' procedure: It was from reference gene primer amplification that nucleated cell counts were estimated. Assay used: immunoSEQ multiplex PCR; TCRdb lists only in-frame clones, some missing. V and J calls and clone size are copied from that table; D and trimming were computed from the DNA. The data contain 95,000 to 150,000 clones, 87% of them singletons. This receptor was taken from a woman in her seventies with acute or convalescent COVID-19. The material sequenced was peripheral blood. J is TRBJ2-7 and V is TRBV18; D gene uncertain. DNA of the CDR3: TGTGCCAGCTCACCACAGACACGGTTCTACGAGCAGTACTTC. It specifies CASSPQTRFYEQYF.